This TCR beta chain appears in the sequencing data of a study of blood T cell repertoires in COVID-19. Study summary: Researchers got acute and convalescent COVID-19 samples from the United States, Italy and Spain. T cells, B-cell-depleted T cells, or PBMCs provided the cDNA or gDNA that served as material.

The length of the CDR3 is 16 residues. Trimming stripped 3 bases from V and 9 bases from J, with 23 bases between. The germline gives CDR1 MGHRA, CDR2 YSYEKL. Only in-frame clones appear in the TCRdb table, and some are missing; sequencing was by immunoSEQ multiplex PCR. The table lists approximately 220,000 clones, about 91% of them singletons. The study drew participants aged about 18 to 89 years from some 23 US areas. In assigning cohorts, the study relied on participant-reported clinical history. Sequencing was done on a sample of PBMCs or T cells enriched from blood (not recorded which). This clonotype originated in a woman under 40 with acute COVID-19. The V and J genes are TRBV4-1 and TRBJ1-2; tentatively, D is TRBD1 (5 bases). Here the CDR3 DNA reads TGCGCCAGCAGCCAGCCAACGCGGACCCGGGGCGGGAGCTACACCTTC. It is translated as CASSQPTRTRGGSYTF.